This T cell receptor (beta chain) stems from a study of T cell responses to AZD1222 COVID-19 vaccine (dated by TCRdb to about 2021). At the level of the whole study: TCR sequencing covered 230 or so trial participants: 200 to 210 given two doses of AZD1222 and approximately 25 given two doses of MenACWY control vaccine. Trial participants were enrolled into age subgroups of 18-55, 56-69 and 70-plus years, which contained around 150, 28 and 57 TCR-sequenced participants, respectively.

The sample's time point label, in plain terms: about 28 days (+/-7) after the second vaccine dose. AZD1222 recipients with second doses at about 4 weeks or about 12 weeks were pooled, because spike-specific TCR depth and breadth did not differ between schedules. Vaccinee samples were obtained from the UK trials COV001 and COV002, which included a single-blind randomized controlled phase 2/3 trial of AZD1222 (ChAdOx1 nCoV-19) in healthy adults. For TCRbeta chain sequencing, PBMC samples from trial participants were taken at day 0 and at day 28 after the second dose. The CDR3 regions of human TCRbeta chains were analyzed by immunosequencing. As for how the authors treated the data: TCRs in the repertoires were compared against a reference library of SARS-CoV-2-specific TCRs that had been generated with the MIRA antigen-specificity platform. Breadth meant the fraction of unique TCRs that were SARS-CoV-2-associated, whereas depth meant the fraction of total T cells that were SARS-CoV-2-associated. Using the MIRA data, each spike-specific TCR was assigned both to the spike region to which the TCR was reactive and to a CD4 or CD8 class. Log10-transformed breadth and depth values were compared by one-way ANOVA with Sidak's multiple comparisons tests. As stored in TCRdb, this immuneACCESS dataset retains in-frame rearrangements with V and J assigned. A fraction of the clones does not appear; measured against another copy, unresolved V genes explain less than half of the discrepancy, and the remainder lacks a known reason. The DNA gave D and trimming, while V, J and clone size come from that table. The table for this sample lists about 270,000 clones; 90% to 95% of them were counted only once. The top ten clonotypes cover roughly 0.5% of the sample.

Points on this clone: No cognate antigen has been identified for it. Per-base qualities were not stored, and no clone one base away is much larger.

General findings and caveats noted by the study authors: No day 14 peak-response samples were available, so repertoires were characterized only after the peak T cell response. The whole spike protein was spanned by vaccine-associated CD4 TCRs, and dominant responses were seen in regions 160-218 and 743-854. The 56-69-year group was small, and its depth increase did not reach significance, likely because of low power. Nearly half of unique spike-specific TCRs reportedly recognized epitopes outside regions mutated in the B.1.351 and B.1.1.7 variants. A significant rise in spike-specific TCR breadth and depth was observed after two AZD1222 doses relative to day 0 and relative to MenACWY recipients. Conclusions about previously exposed vaccinees are limited because only a handful of AZD1222 recipients were SARS-CoV-2 seropositive at baseline. Participants were mostly white British, with more females than males. The authors suggested clonal diversity may have been underestimated.

V drops 6 bases and J drops 2 bases, leaving 4 bases in between. CDR1 and CDR2 are drawn from the germline V gene (reference sequence): MNHEY, SMNVEV. The CDR3 holds 12 amino acids from the cysteine to the phenylalanine. The CDR3 DNA has 36 bases and is translated from base 1. The chain uses TRBV27 and TRBJ2-2, with no confidently assigned D gene. The clonotype was recovered from an adult who received the AZD1222 COVID-19 vaccine. This specimen consisted of peripheral blood, obtained 28 days after the second AZD1222 dose. The nucleotides are TGTGCCAGCAGCCATAACACCGGGGAGCTGTTTTTT. This codes for CASSHNTGELFF.